The source of this T cell receptor (beta chain) is a study of blood T cell repertoires in COVID-19 (dated by TCRdb to about 2020). Looking at the study overall: Samples covering the acute and convalescent phases of COVID-19 were provided by collaborators in the United States, Italy and Spain. The material from the prospective study consisted of cDNA or gDNA derived from T cells, B-cell-depleted T cells, or PBMCs. Deeply sampled blood TCRbeta repertoires from subjects exposed to, actively infected with, or recovered from COVID-19 were included in the dataset. The repertoires were released in a freely available public database meant as a resource for research on the immune response to SARS-CoV-2. The samples were drawn from the first 160 participants of the ongoing ImmuneRACE study and from 1,254 subjects provided by 6 global collaborators. Sample metadata almost always included a de-identified subject ID, COVID-19 status, age in years and sex. Where HLA class I and class II types were available, the types were taken from metadata supplied by the sample provider, not from assay-based typing.

The immunoSEQ Assay, a bias-controlled multiplex PCR, was used to amplify TCRbeta CDR3 regions from genomic DNA. In the original analysis: The number of nucleated cells in each sample was estimated by amplification of reference gene primers within the assay. Sequence reads were collapsed and filtered to measure the absolute abundance of every unique TCRbeta CDR3 rearrangement. For each sample, productive Simpson clonality was calculated as the square root of Simpson's diversity index over productive rearrangements. In its TCRdb copy, this immuneACCESS table keeps in-frame sequences only and misses some clones. Where compared with another copy, unresolved V genes explain less than half of these, and the others have no known cause. The DNA was the basis for D and trimming; V, J and clone size are from that table. This sample comprises a few hundred thousand clones, approximately 85% of them detected only once. Of the sample, around 2.2% is held by the ten largest clones.

Participants in the prospective study were enrolled through a virtual design, were aged roughly 18 to 90 years, and lived in roughly 26 United States geographic areas. In the prospective study, cohorts were assigned on the basis of participant-reported clinical history obtained from a screening survey and a study questionnaire. For ImmuneRACE Cohort 3, a participant was defined as recovered based on two consecutive negative NP/OP PCR tests, clearance by a healthcare professional, or resolution of symptoms. Mobile phlebotomists in the prospective study collected whole blood, serum and a nasopharyngeal or oropharyngeal swab from every participant. Participants in the prospective study had the option to provide additional blood draws and questionnaires over a roughly 2-month period. Blood samples from the prospective study were shipped frozen or at room temperature prior to DNA extraction. CDR1 is given as MGHDK and CDR2 as SYGVNS, both from the germline V gene. V is pared back by 4 bases and J by 7 bases, with 13 bases lying between the germline termini. The CDR3 covers 13 residues, taking in both the cysteine and the phenylalanine. Only CDR3 DNA remains: 39 bases, in frame from the first base.

As regards this clone: What this receptor recognizes is not known. Base quality data are lacking; no much larger clone is found one base away.

General study outcomes and caveats: The quantity of clinical and demographic metadata differed by source and by participant and was supplied without curation.

The chain is made from TRBV25-1 and TRBJ1-1, with the identity of the D gene unclear. The sequencing input was PBMCs or T cells enriched from blood (not recorded which). The receptor was derived from a man between 25 and 39 years old who had recovered from COVID-19. The encoded CDR3 is CASSGHEPLEAFF. The DNA sequence is as follows: TGTGCCAGCAGTGGTCATGAGCCCCTTGAAGCTTTCTTT.